This passage covers 9 T cell receptor beta chains from one sample sequenced in a study of CD8+CD57+ T cells in acquired aplastic anemia. Using genomic DNA as the template, TCR beta VDJ and CDR3 profiling was carried out. TCRdb independently ran MiXCR on the reads; one entry per CDR3 protein. Of some 42,000 distinct CDR3 sequences in the sample, roughly two thirds were seen once. Sequences were obtained from sorted CD4+, CD8+, or CD8+CD57+ T cells (not recorded which) from PBMCs. Receptors originate from a human donor in good health, serving as a control.

The V call is TRBV2, the J call TRBJ1-4; 10 bases map to TRBD1. The J call is uncertain, as TRBJ2-2 better fits the DNA end. The germline gives CDR1 SNHLY, CDR2 FYNNEI. This CDR3 is built from 14 residues. CDR3 coding DNA: TGTGCCAGCAATTGGGACAGGGGTGGAGGGGAGCTGTTTTTT. Translating it yields CASNWDRGGGELFF.

Remarks on this clonotype: At one end the junction does not follow the germline gene, possibly because of a read error. The V and J genes are TRBV2 and TRBJ2-1; no clear D. Germline V gene data show CDR1 as SNHLY and CDR2 as FYNNEI. This CDR3 spans 15 amino acids. The CDR3 region has the DNA TGTGCCAGCACTTCGCCCCCTCTCTCCGACAATGAGCAGTTCTTC. Protein product: CASTSPPLSDNEQFF.

V usage is TRBV14 and J usage is TRBJ1-2; no clear D. Germline V gene sequence: CDR1 SGHDN, CDR2 FVKESK. Trimming left V 2 bases short and J 11 bases short, with 15 bases between. This CDR3 contains 13 residues. Here the CDR3 reads CASSQYAGCGYTF. CDR3 bases: TGTGCCAGCAGCCAATATGCAGGCTGTGGATACACCTTC.

J is TRBJ2-7 and V is TRBV15; 9 positions match TRBD2. The germline CDR1 and CDR2 sequences are LNHNV and YYDKDF (reference sequence). The CDR3 totals 15 residues. Germline trimming cut 1 base from V and 2 bases from J; bases unmatched to any gene: 3. The CDR3 DNA follows: TGTGCCACCAGCAGAGGTAGCGGGAGCGCCTACGAGCAGTACTTC. It yields the protein CATSRGSGSAYEQYF.

In its sample, this clonotype was seen once. The chain has TRBV7-8 and TRBJ1-4; possibly TRBD1 for D (5 bases). This CDR3 region has 12 residues. Germline CDR1 reads SGHVS; CDR2 reads FQNEAQ. The V and J ends lost 9 bases and 7 bases respectively, with 12 bases between them. CDR3 bases: TGTGCCAGTAAAAGGAGGGGTGAAAAACTGTTTTTT. Its protein product is CASKRRGEKLFF.

Within the sample, this clonotype is medium-sized. This chain joins TRBV20-1 and TRBJ2-3; D tentatively fits TRBD1 or TRBD2 (5 bases each). There are 14 residues in the CDR3. Germline V CDR1 and CDR2: DFQATT, SNEGSKA (reference sequence). The ends were cut back, 3 bases at V and 4 bases at J, with 14 bases in the middle. The CDR3 DNA reads TGCAGTGCTAGTTCTATCCCGGGACCAGATACGCAGTATTTT. Translating gives CSASSIPGPDTQYF.

The chain has TRBV5-1 and TRBJ1-2; TRBD1 aligns across 7 bases. V was clipped by 4 bases and J by 3 bases; unmatched bases: 6. The CDR3 runs to 14 residues. In germline, CDR1 is SGHRS, CDR2 YFSETQ. The CDR3 region is CASSPGQIYYGYTF. Here the CDR3 DNA reads TGCGCCAGCAGCCCGGGACAGATTTACTATGGCTACACCTTC.

This clonotype was seen repeatedly, ten times or more. CDR3 DNA: TGCGCCAGCAGCCAATATTCGGGGACCTACGAGCAGTACTTC. This encodes CASSQYSGTYEQYF. V and J are TRBV4-3 and TRBJ2-7; TRBD2 is a possible D gene (5 bases). The CDR3 runs 14 residues. Germline CDR1 reads LGHNA; CDR2 reads YSLEER. The germline V and J ends were trimmed by 2 bases and 2 bases, with 10 bases remaining between them.

The V and J genes are TRBV19 and TRBJ1-2; 12 bases align to TRBD1. Germline V gene data show CDR1 as LNHDA and CDR2 as SQIVND (reference sequence). V lost 8 bases, J lost 7 bases, and 2 bases stayed unmatched. The CDR3 extends over 12 amino acids. The CDR3 nucleotides are TGTGCCAGTGGGACAGGGGGCTTTGGCTACACCTTC. It specifies CASGTGGFGYTF.